This T cell receptor beta chain is drawn from a study of T cell changes during pregnancy in multiple sclerosis. Per the germline V gene, CDR1 is MNHEY and CDR2 is SVGAGI. The CDR3 extends over 15 amino acids. Trimming shortened V by 4 bases and J by 2 bases, and 13 bases separated the two germline ends. Repertoires were generated with immunoSEQ multiplex PCR, while TCRdb's copy carries only in-frame clones and drops some. The sample holds approximately 27,000 clones, 85% to 90% seen once. The input for sequencing was CD8+ T cells from peripheral blood mononuclear cells, taken before pregnancy. The chain carries TRBV6-5 and TRBJ2-3; TRBD1 might be the D (5 bases). The TCR was taken from a female donor with multiple sclerosis, enrolled in a pregnancy study. The DNA for the CDR3 is TGTGCCAGCAGTTTTCTCCCAGGGATCACAGATACGCAGTATTTT. As protein: CASSFLPGITDTQYF.